The 28 T cell receptor beta chains below were found in one sample sequenced in a study of blood T cell repertoires in COVID-19. Profiled with immunoSEQ multiplex PCR; TCRdb holds only in-frame clones, not every one. This sample yields 350,000 to 450,000 clones, of which 85% are seen a single time; 3% to 4% belongs to the top ten. The specimen sequenced was peripheral blood. Every receptor here comes from a young woman with acute or convalescent COVID-19.

CDR3 loop: CASSPTGTESEKLFF. DNA of the CDR3: TGTGCCAGCTCACCAACCGGGACAGAGTCTGAAAAACTGTTTTTT. The rearrangement joins TRBV18 to TRBJ1-4, with 7 bases that match TRBD1. CDR1 is KGHSH and CDR2 is LQKENI in the germline V gene. V was pared by 2 bases and J by 7 bases, with 7 bases of the junction left unmatched. The CDR3 contains 15 residues.

The chain has TRBV9 and TRBJ1-4, with D possibly being TRBD1 (5 bases). The CDR3 loop spans 14 amino acids. V lost 4 bases, J lost 7 bases, and 14 bases lay in between. Germline CDR1 and CDR2: SGDLS and YYNGEE. This chain's CDR3 is CASSPGSGGEKLFF. CDR3 DNA sequence: TGTGCCAGCAGCCCGGGGTCCGGGGGTGAAAAACTGTTTTTT.

The chain links TRBV27 to TRBJ2-7; the match to TRBD1 covers 7 bases. This CDR3 spans 15 amino acids. J gave up 6 bases and V 0 bases, and 8 bases lay outside the gene matches. Germline V CDR1 and CDR2: MNHEY, SMNVEV (reference sequence). The CDR3 sequence is CASSLSRTGISEQYF. CDR3 coding DNA: TGTGCCAGCAGTTTATCGAGGACAGGTATTTCCGAGCAGTACTTC.

The J gene is TRBJ2-7, the V gene TRBV4-1; D is perhaps TRBD1 (5 bases). Germline values: CDR1 MGHRA, CDR2 YSYEKL. V lost 4 bases and J lost 3, with 10 bases in between. The CDR3 loop spans 13 amino acids. In nucleotides, the CDR3 is TGCGCCAGCAGCCTCCGCCAGGGCTACGAGCAGTACTTC. Amino acids: CASSLRQGYEQYF.

The chain employs TRBV24-1 and TRBJ1-2; a weak D match, TRBD1 (6 bases). Germline V gives CDR1 KGHDR, CDR2 SFDVKD. The ends were cut back, 9 bases at V and 4 bases at J, with 23 bases in the middle. The CDR3 has 16 amino acids. The CDR3 DNA follows: TGTGCCACCTCTACGGGACATCCTGGCGGGGGCTATGGCTACACCTTC. It encodes CATSTGHPGGGYGYTF.

This clone appeared a single time. CDR3 loop: CASSLSGTSGDNEQFF. The CDR3 bases are TGTGCCAGCAGCTTATCCGGGACTAGCGGCGACAATGAGCAGTTCTTC. J is TRBJ2-1 and V is TRBV11-3; TRBD2 matches at 11 bases. Germline V gives CDR1 SGHNT, CDR2 YENEEA. The CDR3 sequence is 16 residues long. Trimming cost V 2 bases and J 5 bases; bases outside gene matches: 5.

The genes are TRBV28 and TRBJ2-3, with TRBD1 matching over 7 bases. V was pared by 4 bases and J by 3 bases, with 4 bases of the junction left unmatched. Germline V gene lookup returns CDR1 MDHEN and CDR2 SYDVKM. CDR3 length: 14 amino acids. The CDR3 DNA follows: TGTGCCAGCAGTTCCCCGACAGGGACAGATACGCAGTATTTT. It is translated as CASSSPTGTDTQYF.

The J gene is TRBJ2-5, the V gene TRBV7-9; 7 bases fit TRBD2. The V segment lost 5 bases and the J segment 4 bases; nucleotides outside the gene matches: 4. The CDR3 totals 13 residues. Germline V gene lookup returns CDR1 SEHNR and CDR2 FQNEAQ (reference sequence). The CDR3 sequence is CASSPPGGETQYF. The CDR3 DNA is TGTGCCAGCAGCCCCCCGGGGGGAGAGACCCAGTACTTC.

Written as DNA, the CDR3 is TGTGCCAGCAGTTTAGGGCGGGGGCAAGAGACCCAGTACTTC. Protein: CASSLGRGQETQYF. The chain is built from TRBV28 and TRBJ2-5; TRBD2 aligns across 7 bases. Trimming took 2 bases from V and 2 from J; bases not matched to a gene: 2. This CDR3 region has 14 residues. In germline, CDR1 is MDHEN, CDR2 SYDVKM. The variable domain in full, with the rest retrieved from reference TRBV28 and TRBJ2-5, is DVKVTQSSRYLVKRTGEKVFLECVQDMDHENMFWYRQDPGLGLRLIYFSYDVKMKEKGDIPEGYSVSREKKERFSLILESASTNQTSMYLCASSLGRGQETQYFGPGTRLLVL.

V is TRBV7-2 and J is TRBJ2-4; possible D gene TRBD1, 6 bases. Trimming took off 4 bases at V and 12 bases at J, with 25 bases between the two ends. Looked up from germline, CDR1 is SGHTA and CDR2 is FQGNSA. The CDR3 consists of 16 residues. CDR3 protein: CASSSTGVAGAAGQYF. The CDR3 region has the DNA TGTGCCAGCAGCTCCACCGGGGTGGCAGGGGCGGCTGGTCAGTACTTC.

The V and J genes are TRBV3-1 (or the pseudogene TRBV3-2) and TRBJ2-7, with TRBD1 matching over 9 bases. Germline CDR1 LGHDT, CDR2 YNNKEL (reference sequence). The CDR3 contains 13 residues. After removal of 3 bases from V and 7 bases from J, the junction contained 4 bases not matched to a gene. The CDR3: CASSQGQGGEQYF. The CDR3 DNA is TGTGCCAGCAGCCAGGGACAGGGAGGAGAGCAGTACTTC.

The chain is built from TRBV6-1 and TRBJ2-1; 9 bases align to TRBD2. V trimming: 2 bases; J trimming: 2 bases; junction bases outside the gene matches: 1. CDR1 MNHNS and CDR2 SASEGT come from the germline V gene. The CDR3 consists of 15 residues. The CDR3 protein is CASSEQRGAYNEQFF. The DNA for the CDR3 is TGTGCCAGCAGTGAACAGCGGGGGGCCTACAATGAGCAGTTCTTC.

The genes are TRBV2 and TRBJ2-3; no reliable D call. This CDR3 has 16 amino acids. Germline V gives CDR1 SNHLY, CDR2 FYNNEI. Trimming took 2 bases from V and 0 from J, leaving 12 bases between them. Here the CDR3 reads CASSELFSLSTDTQYF. DNA for the CDR3: TGTGCCAGCAGTGAATTGTTTAGTCTTAGCACAGATACGCAGTATTTT.

The chain recombines TRBV7-3 with TRBJ1-2; the D is unclear. This CDR3 region has 12 residues. Germline CDR1 reads SGHTA; CDR2 reads FQGTGA. The V end was cut by 5 bases, the J end by 2 bases, with 6 bases between. The CDR3 sequence: CASSLENYGYTF. CDR3 DNA: TGTGCCAGCAGCCTCGAGAACTATGGCTACACCTTC.

This chain's CDR3 is CASRLRETQYF. The CDR3 nucleotides read TGTGCCAGCAGGTTACGGGAGACCCAGTACTTC. V is TRBV12-3 or TRBV12-4 and J is TRBJ2-5; D call uncertain. The germline V and J ends were trimmed by 6 bases and 5 bases, with 7 bases remaining between them. The CDR3 is 11 residues long.

CDR3 DNA sequence: TGTGCCAGCAGCGACCGGGACAGTGGACGCGATACGCAGTATTTT. Residues: CASSDRDSGRDTQYF. This rearrangement joins TRBV9 to TRBJ2-3, with TRBD1 matching over 7 bases. Germline V CDR1 and CDR2: SGDLS, YYNGEE. V lost 3 bases, J lost 6 bases, and 10 bases stayed unmatched. This CDR3 region has 15 residues.

The gene calls are TRBV28 and TRBJ1-1; a possible D gene is TRBD1 (5 bases). Looked up from germline, CDR1 is MDHEN and CDR2 is SYDVKM. The CDR3 covers 10 residues. Trimming stripped 8 bases from V and 9 bases from J, with 10 bases between. The DNA of the CDR3 is TGTGCCAGCCATAGACAGCAAGCTTTCTTT. Its translation: CASHRQQAFF.

J is TRBJ1-1 and V is TRBV15; D possibly corresponds to TRBD1 (6 bases). Trimming cost V 5 bases and J 3 bases, with 10 bases left between them. Germline V CDR1 and CDR2: LNHNV, YYDKDF (reference sequence). There are 13 residues in the CDR3. The CDR3 here is CATSPPGDTEAFF. CDR3 nucleotide sequence: TGTGCCACCAGCCCACCAGGGGACACTGAAGCTTTCTTT.

Regarding this clone: This same CDR3 is encoded by further DNA sequences in the sample. The chain recombines TRBV9 with TRBJ1-1; possibly TRBD1 for D (5 bases). V shed 0 bases and J shed 1 base, with 7 bases lying between them. This CDR3 region has 14 residues. The germline CDR1 and CDR2 sequences are SGDLS and YYNGEE. This CDR3 reads CASSVGGENTEAFF. DNA for the CDR3: TGTGCCAGCAGCGTAGGGGGGGAGAACACTGAAGCTTTCTTT.

This clone appeared once. The chain is built from TRBV12-3 or TRBV12-4 and TRBJ2-7; D unresolved. The CDR3 is 13 amino acids. The germline V and J ends were trimmed by 3 bases and 6 bases, with 12 bases remaining between them. The CDR3 reads CASSLWAPSEQYF. CDR3 in DNA: TGTGCCAGCAGTTTGTGGGCCCCTTCCGAGCAGTACTTC.

The chain joins TRBV24-1 to TRBJ1-6; 11 nucleotides line up with TRBD1. Losses at the gene ends were 4 bases for V and 5 bases for J; bases not matched to a gene: 0. CDR1 and CDR2 (germline): KGHDR, SFDVKD. The length of the CDR3 is 15 residues. Written as DNA, the CDR3 is TGTGCCACCAGTGAGGGACAGGGGGATAATTCACCCCTCCACTTT. Translating gives CATSEGQGDNSPLHF.

V is TRBV2 and J is TRBJ2-1; D not certain. From germline, CDR1 is SNHLY and CDR2 FYNNEI. The ends were cut back, 7 bases at V and 7 bases at J, with 8 bases in the middle. The CDR3 is 11 residues long. This chain's CDR3 is CASTTSNEQFF. CDR3 nucleotides: TGTGCCAGCACCACATCGAATGAGCAGTTCTTC.

The chain employs TRBV4-2 and TRBJ1-1, with D tentatively TRBD1 (6 bases). Trimming pared 5 bases from V and 2 bases from J, leaving 15 bases between. Germline V gene lookup returns CDR1 LGHNA and CDR2 YNFKEQ. The CDR3 is made up of 15 amino acids. CDR3 amino acids: CASSALGQTNTEAFF. The CDR3 DNA sequence: TGTGCCAGCAGCGCCCTAGGACAGACAAACACTGAAGCTTTCTTT.

The CDR3 region is CASSLPLAAAAQYF. The CDR3 nucleotides read TGTGCCAGCAGCTTACCCCTAGCGGCCGCGGCCCAGTACTTC. This rearrangement joins TRBV7-3 to TRBJ2-5; TRBD2 agrees at 7 bases. The length of the CDR3 is 14 residues. V dropped 2 bases and J dropped 9; count of bases not matched to a gene: 9. Germline V CDR1 and CDR2: SGHTA, FQGTGA.

The genes are TRBV28 and TRBJ2-7; D remains unclear. V was shortened by 6 bases and J by 7 bases, with 16 bases between the two germline ends. This CDR3 contains 13 residues. CDR1 MDHEN and CDR2 SYDVKM come from the germline V gene. CDR3 loop: CASRKVGSWEQYF. The CDR3 DNA follows: TGTGCCAGCAGAAAGGTCGGGTCGTGGGAGCAGTACTTC. The full variable domain, in which reference TRBV28 and TRBJ2-7 provide the parts outside the CDR3, is DVKVTQSSRYLVKRTGEKVFLECVQDMDHENMFWYRQDPGLGLRLIYFSYDVKMKEKGDIPEGYSVSREKKERFSLILESASTNQTSMYLCASRKVGSWEQYFGPGTRLTVT.

The chain has TRBV25-1 and TRBJ2-3, with 7 bases identical to TRBD2. CDR3 size: 15 residues. Germline CDR1 and CDR2: MGHDK and SYGVNS. J lost 8 bases, V lost 2 bases, and 10 bases had no gene match. The CDR3 nucleotides read TGTGCCAGCAGTGAACCTAGCGGTGGGGTGGGTACGCAGTATTTT. Its translation: CASSEPSGGVGTQYF.

Worth noting for this clone: The same CDR3 can be traced to other DNA sequences in this sample. V usage is TRBV9 and J usage is TRBJ1-3; no firm D call. Germline CDR1 is SGDLS and CDR2 is YYNGEE. The CDR3 totals 14 residues. The germline V and J ends were trimmed by 0 bases and 1 base, with 5 bases remaining between them. CDR3 bases: TGTGCCAGCAGCGTAGCAGGATCTGGAAACACCATATATTTT. This translates into CASSVAGSGNTIYF.

The CDR3 here is CASTQGVYTEAFF. CDR3 in DNA: TGTGCCAGCACCCAGGGGGTCTACACTGAAGCTTTCTTT. The chain is built from TRBV6-5 and TRBJ1-1; 7 nucleotides agree with TRBD1. Germline trimming cut 7 bases from V and 3 bases from J; bases unmatched to any gene: 5. This CDR3 has 13 residues. Germline V gives CDR1 MNHEY, CDR2 SVGAGI.